Below are 9 T cell receptor beta chains sequenced from a single sample in a study of T cells in Graves' hyperthyroidism and ophthalmopathy. The CDR3 regions of TCR beta were amplified from RNA transcripts. When the TCR CDR3 underwent first-round RT-PCR, the HTBI primer set was used. TCRdb re-analysed the multiplex PCR reads in MiXCR, keeping a single row per CDR3 protein. The sample records around 580,000 distinct CDR3 sequences, about a sixth being singletons. The sequenced material came from blood. These receptors originate from a young woman with Graves' hyperthyroidism.

This clonotype was recorded many times. The gene calls are TRBV3-1 and TRBJ2-1; 10 bases align to TRBD2. J gave up 6 bases and V 1 base, and 3 bases lay outside the gene matches. This CDR3 contains 15 residues. The V gene's germline CDR1 is LGHDT and CDR2 YNNKEL (reference sequence). CDR3 region: CASSQGLAGANEQFF. DNA of the CDR3: TGTGCCAGCAGCCAAGGCCTAGCGGGAGCCAATGAGCAGTTCTTC.

The chain links TRBV12-3 or TRBV12-4 to TRBJ2-1; 11 positions agree with TRBD2. CDR3 size: 13 residues. V was pared by 2 bases and J by 13 bases, with 4 bases of the junction left unmatched. CDR3 coding DNA: TGTGCCAGCAGTTTACTAGCGGGGGGCGATCAGTTCTTC. This translates into CASSLLAGGDQFF.

The chain has TRBV7-9 and TRBJ1-2; 7 bases are shared with TRBD1. The J segment lost 4 bases and the V segment lost 4 bases, leaving 12 bases of the junction unmatched. Germline lookup yields CDR1 SEHNR and CDR2 FQNEAQ (reference sequence). The CDR3 sequence is 16 residues long. For the CDR3, the DNA is TGTGCCAGCAGCTCCACCAGACAGGGTGGTGGCTATGGCTACACCTTC. Translating gives CASSSTRQGGGYGYTF.

Ten or more counts support this clonotype. In nucleotides, the CDR3 is TGTGCCAGCAGCGTAGTATATGGCTACACCTTC. This sequence encodes CASSVVYGYTF. V and J are TRBV2 and TRBJ1-2; D ambiguous. Trimming cost V 6 bases and J 5 bases, with 7 bases left between them. Germline CDR1 SNHLY, CDR2 FYNNEI. There are 11 residues in the CDR3. Full variable domain (missing parts from reference TRBV2 and TRBJ1-2): EPEVTQTPSHQVTQMGQEVILRCVPISNHLYFYWYRQILGQKVEFLVSFYNNEISEKSEIFDDQFSVERPDGSNFTLKIRSTKLEDSAMYFCASSVVYGYTFGSGTRLTVV.

This chain links TRBV5-1 with TRBJ2-7, with unresolved D. Trimming took 5 bases from V and 6 from J, leaving 24 bases between them. CDR1 and CDR2 (germline): SGHRS, YFSETQ. The CDR3 sequence is 16 residues long. The chain's CDR3 is CASSFLRLTESSEQYF. The DNA of the CDR3 is TGCGCCAGCAGTTTTTTGCGTTTAACAGAGTCAAGCGAGCAGTACTTC. The variable domain in full, completed from reference TRBV5-1 and TRBJ2-7, reads KAGVTQTPRYLIKTRGQQVTLSCSPISGHRSVSWYQQTPGQGLQFLFEYFSETQRNKGNFPGRFSGRQFSNSRSEMNVSTLELGDSALYLCASSFLRLTESSEQYFGPGTRLTVT.

This clonotype was counted ten times or more. The rearrangement links TRBV27 to TRBJ2-3, with D hard to call. The CDR3 covers 14 residues. Trimming cost V 5 bases and J 0 bases, with 9 bases left between them. The germline CDR1 and CDR2 sequences are MNHEY and SMNVEV (reference sequence). CDR3 DNA sequence: TGTGCCAGCAGTCCCCCCCCCAGCACAGATACGCAGTATTTT. Its protein is CASSPPPSTDTQYF.

The genes are TRBV12-3 or TRBV12-4 and TRBJ2-1, with D unresolved. V was clipped by 2 bases and J by 10 bases, with 6 bases between them. CDR3 length equals 11 residues. In nucleotides, the CDR3 is TGTGCCAGCAGTTTAACGTGGGAGCAGTTCTTC. Translating it yields CASSLTWEQFF.

The V gene is TRBV6-1, the J gene TRBJ2-1; a weak D match, TRBD2 (5 bases). The germline V gene has CDR1 MNHNS and CDR2 SASEGT. The CDR3 totals 14 residues. V gave up 6 bases and J gave up 15 bases, with 24 bases separating them. CDR3 DNA sequence: TGTGCCAGCAGAGACCCTAAGGGCCCCTCGAGGGCGTTCTTC. Its protein product is CASRDPKGPSRAFF.

As DNA, the CDR3 is TGTGCCAGCTCACCACCGGGACGACCCCCTGGAAACACCATATATTTT. As protein: CASSPPGRPPGNTIYF. The chain joins TRBV18 to TRBJ1-3, with D tentatively TRBD1 (5 bases). This CDR3 contains 16 residues. Germline V lookup: CDR1 KGHSH, CDR2 LQKENI. The V and J ends lost 0 bases and 2 bases respectively, with 11 bases between them.